The entry that follows covers one T cell receptor beta chain sequence. As yet, its antigen is unknown. These data come from a study of T cell responses to AZD1222 COVID-19 vaccine. General observations from the study: Repertoire sampling was restricted to post-peak T cell response timepoints. Spike-specific TCR depth and breadth grew after two AZD1222 doses.

CDR1 SGHNT and CDR2 YYREEE come from the germline V gene (reference sequence). V was trimmed by 4 bases and J by 2 bases, leaving 16 bases between them. The CDR3 is 15 residues long. Clones were sequenced by immunoSEQ multiplex PCR, and TCRdb holds only the in-frame ones, with some missing. In the table there are 120,000 or so clones, over 75% of which are singletons. The TCR sequence derives from an adult who received the MenACWY meningococcal vaccine as a control. This specimen consisted of peripheral blood, obtained 28 days after the second dose of the MenACWY control vaccine. This sequence joins TRBV5-4 and TRBJ2-7; no clear D. CDR3 amino acids: CASSPGLGSPYEQYV. The CDR3 DNA is TGTGCCAGCAGCCCGGGTCTGGGGTCCCCCTACGAGCAGTACGTC.